This TCR beta chain emerged from a study of shared clonotypes between healthy human individuals. Study conclusions and caveats: In having few donors, the study represented limited genetic and exposure-history diversity.

Unsorted PBMC DNA was sequenced on ten immunoSEQ deep assay plates. TCRdb keeps only in-frame clones here, not all; method: immunoSEQ multiplex PCR. This table holds about 520,000 clones, approximately 84% found once. Nashville, Tennessee was home to all donors, each a Caucasian adult. When samples were unsorted, some 90 million PBMCs were used for genomic DNA. The CDR3 has 18 residues. Germline loops: CDR1 MDHEN, CDR2 SYDVKM. The junction had 13 bases not matched to a gene; V was cut back by 4 bases and J by 2 bases. Notes on this clone: Its specificity is unknown.

The sequence derives from a woman between 35 and 50 years old in good health. Some clones in this sample may be carry-over from other donors' samples. The J gene is TRBJ2-3, the V gene TRBV28; 9 bases align to TRBD1. The specimen was PBMCs. The CDR3 protein is CASSSLAPGQGDTDTQYF. The CDR3 region has the DNA TGTGCCAGCAGTTCCCTGGCCCCGGGACAGGGAGACACAGATACGCAGTATTTT.